This is a list of T cell receptor beta chains from one sample in a study of T cell responses to AZD1222 COVID-19 vaccine. Sequenced by immunoSEQ multiplex PCR; TCRdb stores in-frame clones only, minus some. Found here are about 120,000 clones, over 75% of them singletons; the top ten hold 7.2%. The specimen comprised peripheral blood, sampled on day 0 of AZD1222 vaccination. The origin of the receptors is an adult in good health. The CDR3 runs from the conserved cysteine through the conserved F or W. A D gene is named only where the DNA matches it firmly. Part of the rows lack a size; the others show once, few, many or a class for expanded clones.

>TRBV10-2|TRBJ2-3|-|-
CASSRLADTQYF
TGCGCCAGCAGTCGACTGGCAGATACGCAGTATTTT
>TRBV11-2|TRBJ2-3|-|-
CASGSSTDTQYF
TGTGCCAGCGGATCGAGCACAGATACGCAGTATTTT
>TRBV28|TRBJ1-2|-|-
CASSFPDRPNYGYTF
TGTGCCAGCAGTTTTCCTGACCGGCCTAACTATGGCTACACCTTC
>TRBV5-5|TRBJ1-4|-|TRBD1
CASSLLGDSYEKLFF
TGTGCCAGCAGCTTATTAGGGGACAGTTATGAAAAACTGTTTTTT
>TRBV6-5|TRBJ2-3|-|TRBD1
CASIHRGSADTQYF
TGTGCCAGCATCCACAGGGGCAGTGCAGATACGCAGTATTTT
>TRBV7-9|TRBJ1-2|-|-
CASSFEGNYGYTF
TGTGCCAGCAGCTTCGAGGGGAACTATGGCTACACCTTC
>TRBV5-1|TRBJ1-1|-|-
CASRPRQGMNTEAFF
TGCGCCAGCCGTCCCAGGCAGGGAATGAACACTGAAGCTTTCTTT
>TRBV6-1|TRBJ2-3|-|-
CASSEVAMMQYF
TGTGCCAGCAGTGAAGTCGCCATGATGCAGTATTTT
>TRBV14|TRBJ2-1|-|TRBD2
CASSQLTAGGPVEQFF
TGTGCCAGCAGCCAACTTACGGCGGGAGGGCCGGTAGAGCAGTTCTTC
>TRBV28|TRBJ2-3|-|TRBD1
CASSQQGADTQYF
TGTGCCAGCAGTCAACAGGGGGCGGATACGCAGTATTTT
>TRBV10-3|TRBJ1-2|-|-
CAISELQRSNYGYTF
TGTGCCATCAGTGAATTACAGCGCTCTAACTATGGCTACACCTTC
>TRBV4-1|TRBJ2-3|-|-
CASSQVTSTDTQYF
TGCGCCAGCAGCCAAGTGACTAGCACAGATACGCAGTATTTT
>TRBV28|TRBJ2-7|-|TRBD2
CASSRTAGRPYEQYF
TGTGCCAGCAGCCGCACAGCGGGGAGACCCTACGAGCAGTACTTC
>TRBV25-1|TRBJ1-1|-|-
CASSERGGTEAFF
TGTGCCAGCAGTGAACGGGGGGGCACTGAAGCTTTCTTT
>TRBV7-2|TRBJ2-2|-|-
CASSSIFRSNTGELFF
TGTGCCAGCAGCTCCATATTTAGGTCGAACACCGGGGAGCTGTTTTTT
>TRBV27|TRBJ2-7|once|TRBD1
CASSFSSGTGWHEQYF
TGTGCCAGCAGTTTCTCATCCGGGACAGGTTGGCACGAGCAGTACTTC
>TRBV18|TRBJ2-6|-|-
CASSQRQPTYGANVLTF
TGTGCCAGCTCCCAAAGACAGCCTACCTATGGGGCCAACGTCCTGACTTTC
>TRBV24-1|TRBJ1-2|-|-
CATSDPPGGVGYTF
TGTGCCACCAGTGACCCCCCCGGAGGGGTTGGCTACACCTTC
>TRBV5-6|TRBJ1-6|-|-
CASSLAGAQTPLHF
TGTGCCAGCAGCCTCGCAGGGGCTCAAACACCCCTCCACTTT
>TRBV13|TRBJ2-1|-|-
CASSWGVGQQFF
TGTGCCAGCAGCTGGGGGGTGGGACAGCAGTTCTTC
>TRBV12-3/TRBV12-4|TRBJ1-5|-|-
CASSSGLNQPQHF
TGTGCCAGCAGTTCCGGACTCAATCAGCCCCAGCATTTT
>TRBV9|TRBJ1-2|-|-
CASSVAGGYGYTF
TGTGCCAGCAGCGTAGCGGGGGGGTATGGCTACACCTTC